This T cell receptor (beta chain) was retrieved from a study of blood T cell repertoires in COVID-19. Overall study context: The samples span acute and convalescent COVID-19 from the United States, Italy and Spain. T cells, B-cell-depleted T cells, or PBMCs provided the cDNA or gDNA that served as material.

Seattle-derived patients entered the study during active infection and were followed longitudinally. The V gene's germline CDR1 is SQVTM and CDR2 ANQGSEA. CDR3 length: 15 amino acids. J was trimmed by 6 bases and V by 4 bases; bases with no gene match: 11. How the authors handled the data: Counts of nucleated cells, estimated from reference gene primer amplification, were obtained. Sequencing was performed with immunoSEQ multiplex PCR; in TCRdb, only in-frame clones are kept and a portion is missing. V, J and clone size were drawn from that table, and D and trimming were deduced from the DNA. The sample carries some 300,000 clones, 90% recorded once.

This clonotype originated in a woman between 40 and 55 years old with COVID-19, enrolled during active disease. The chain is built from TRBV29-1 and TRBJ1-5; 8 bases align to TRBD1. The sample comprised peripheral blood. As DNA, the CDR3 is TGCAGCGTTGCCCTGGACAGGGTAAATAGTCAGCCCCAGCATTTT. Its protein product is CSVALDRVNSQPQHF. The complete variable domain, with remaining parts taken from reference TRBV29-1 and TRBJ1-5, reads SAVISQKPSRDICQRGTSLTIQCQVDSQVTMMFWYRQQPGQSLTLIATANQGSEATYESGFVIDKFPISRPNLTFSTLTVSNMSPEDSSIYLCSVALDRVNSQPQHFGDGTRLSIL.